One sample yielded the 10 T cell receptor beta chains listed below, sequenced in a study of T cells in Graves' hyperthyroidism and ophthalmopathy. The TCR beta CDR3 regions underwent amplification using RNA transcripts as the source. The TCR CDR3 first-round RT-PCR relied on the HTBI primer set. MiXCR, applied by TCRdb to the multiplex PCR reads, yields one record per CDR3 protein. Of about 110,000 distinct CDR3 sequences in the sample, about 17% are singletons; the top ten hold less than 50%. The specimen sequenced was blood. All receptors derive from a woman in her fifties or sixties with Graves' hyperthyroidism.

The CDR3 DNA reads TGTGCCAGCAGGGAGTCCGGGACCTTATACGAGCAGTACTTC. It codes for CASRESGTLYEQYF. This chain joins TRBV28 and TRBJ2-7; either TRBD1 or TRBD2 may supply D (5 bases each). Trimming left V 6 bases short and J 4 bases short, with 16 bases between. CDR1 and CDR2 (germline): MDHEN, SYDVKM. This CDR3 is built from 14 residues.

V usage is TRBV3-1 and J usage is TRBJ2-1; D not resolved. This CDR3 region has 12 residues. V was pared by 4 bases and J by 6 bases, with 7 bases between. The germline V gene has CDR1 LGHDT and CDR2 YNNKEL (reference sequence). Here the CDR3 DNA reads TGTGCCAGCAGCCGTGGCCGCAATGAGCAGTTCTTC. It yields the protein CASSRGRNEQFF.

There are many counts of this clonotype. This rearrangement joins TRBV10-3 to TRBJ1-5, with unresolved D. V gave up 2 bases and J gave up 4 bases, with 6 bases separating them. This CDR3 comprises 13 residues. CDR1 and CDR2 from the germline V gene are ENHRY and SYGVKD. The CDR3 spells CAISEAANQPQHF. DNA for the CDR3: TGTGCCATCAGTGAGGCCGCAAATCAGCCCCAGCATTTT.

This chain connects TRBV6-2 or TRBV6-3 to TRBJ2-1; D gene uncertain. Germline V lookup: CDR1 MNHEY, CDR2 SVGEGT. Trimming stripped 6 bases from V and 8 bases from J, with 14 bases between. The CDR3 runs 13 residues. Here the CDR3 DNA reads TGTGCCAGCAGCGGCCCTGGCCGGGATGAGCAGTTCTTC. It specifies CASSGPGRDEQFF.

This clonotype has ten or more counts. The V call is TRBV5-1, the J call TRBJ2-2; 12 bases align to TRBD2. The CDR3 has 16 amino acids. From germline, CDR1 is SGHRS and CDR2 YFSETQ. V was clipped by 4 bases and J by 3 bases; unmatched bases: 4. CDR3 protein: CASSDRLAGDTGELFF. As DNA, the CDR3 is TGCGCCAGCAGCGACCGACTAGCGGGGGACACCGGGGAGCTGTTTTTT.

Many counts were recorded for this clonotype. This sequence joins TRBV7-3 and TRBJ1-2; D may be TRBD1 (5 bases). The CDR3 spans 13 residues. Germline CDR1 SGHTA, CDR2 FQGTGA. V lost 2 bases and J lost 2, with 6 bases in between. The CDR3 sequence is CASSLGGNYGYTF. Written as DNA, the CDR3 is TGTGCCAGCAGCTTAGGGGGAAACTATGGCTACACCTTC.

This clonotype was seen a handful of times. This rearrangement joins TRBV7-9 to TRBJ2-1, with D unresolved. The CDR3 has 18 amino acids. V was trimmed by 3 bases and J by 0 bases, leaving 18 bases between them. CDR1 is SEHNR and CDR2 is FQNEAQ in the germline V gene (reference sequence). Here the CDR3 reads CASSLSNRPLSSYNEQFF. In nucleotides, the CDR3 is TGTGCCAGCAGCTTGTCCAATAGGCCTTTGAGCTCCTACAATGAGCAGTTCTTC.

This clonotype was counted a few times. This chain joins TRBV6-2 or TRBV6-3 and TRBJ2-7; possibly TRBD2 for D (6 bases). This CDR3 spans 13 amino acids. Trimming took off 0 bases at V and 6 bases at J, with 9 bases between the two ends. Germline CDR1 reads MNHEY; CDR2 reads SVGEGT. This chain's CDR3 is CASSYSAGGEQYV. The CDR3 nucleotides read TGTGCCAGCAGTTACTCGGCCGGGGGCGAGCAGTACGTC.

The table lists this clonotype with a few counts. The chain has TRBV29-1 and TRBJ1-3; no definite D call. V was pared by 4 bases and J by 4 bases, with 8 bases between. This CDR3 region has 12 residues. Germline values: CDR1 SQVTM, CDR2 ANQGSEA. The CDR3 region has the DNA TGCAGCGTTGCCTCCCAGGGAAACACCATATATTTT. This encodes CSVASQGNTIYF.

Ten or more counts support this clonotype. The chain uses TRBV12-3 or TRBV12-4 and TRBJ2-1, with TRBD1 identical over 7 bases. CDR3 length: 15 amino acids. The ends lost 5 bases at V and 2 bases at J; junction bases unmatched: 6. The CDR3 nucleotides are TGTGCCAGCAGTGCAGACAGGGAAGCCTACAATGAGCAGTTCTTC. It is translated as CASSADREAYNEQFF.